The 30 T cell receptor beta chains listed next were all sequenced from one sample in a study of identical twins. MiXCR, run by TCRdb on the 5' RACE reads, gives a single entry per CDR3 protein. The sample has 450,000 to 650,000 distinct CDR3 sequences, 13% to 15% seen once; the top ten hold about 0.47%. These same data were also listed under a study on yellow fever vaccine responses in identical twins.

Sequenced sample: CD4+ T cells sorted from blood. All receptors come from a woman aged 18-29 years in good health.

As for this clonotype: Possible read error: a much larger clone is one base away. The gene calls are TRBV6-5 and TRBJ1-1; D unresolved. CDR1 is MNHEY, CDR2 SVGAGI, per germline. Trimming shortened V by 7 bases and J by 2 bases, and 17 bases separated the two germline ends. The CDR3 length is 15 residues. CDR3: CASKFQSSLNTEAFF. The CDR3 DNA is TGTGCCAGCAAGTTCCAGTCCTCTCTAAACACTGAAGCTTTCTTT.

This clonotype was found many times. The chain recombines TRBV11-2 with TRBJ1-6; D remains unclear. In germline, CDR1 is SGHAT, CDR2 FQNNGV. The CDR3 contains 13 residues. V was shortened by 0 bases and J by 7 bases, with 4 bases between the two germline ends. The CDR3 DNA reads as TGTGCCAGCAGCTTAGACCAAAATTCACCCCTCCACTTT. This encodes CASSLDQNSPLHF.

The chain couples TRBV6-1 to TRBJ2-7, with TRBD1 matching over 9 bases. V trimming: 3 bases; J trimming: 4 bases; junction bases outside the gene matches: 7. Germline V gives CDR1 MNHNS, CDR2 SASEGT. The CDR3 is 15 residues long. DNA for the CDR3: TGTGCCAGCAGTGATGCCGGGACAGGGCGTTACGAGCAGTACGTC. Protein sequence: CASSDAGTGRYEQYV.

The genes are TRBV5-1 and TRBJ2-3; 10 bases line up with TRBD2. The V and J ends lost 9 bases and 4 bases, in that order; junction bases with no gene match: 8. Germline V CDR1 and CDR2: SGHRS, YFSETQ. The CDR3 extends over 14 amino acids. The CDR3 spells CATSIAGGADTQYF. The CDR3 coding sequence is TGCGCCACCTCTATAGCGGGAGGCGCAGATACGCAGTATTTT.

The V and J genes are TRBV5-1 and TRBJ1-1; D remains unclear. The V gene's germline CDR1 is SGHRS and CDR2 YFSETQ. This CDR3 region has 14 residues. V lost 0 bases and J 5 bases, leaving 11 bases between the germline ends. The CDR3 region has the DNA TGCGCCAGCAGCTTGGCCGGGATGGAGACTGAAGCTTTCTTT. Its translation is CASSLAGMETEAFF.

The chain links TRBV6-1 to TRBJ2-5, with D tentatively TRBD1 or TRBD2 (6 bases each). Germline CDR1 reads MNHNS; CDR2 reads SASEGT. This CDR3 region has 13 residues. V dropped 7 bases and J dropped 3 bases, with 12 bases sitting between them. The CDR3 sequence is CASIRGEKETQYF. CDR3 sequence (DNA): TGTGCCAGCATAAGGGGGGAAAAAGAGACCCAGTACTTC.

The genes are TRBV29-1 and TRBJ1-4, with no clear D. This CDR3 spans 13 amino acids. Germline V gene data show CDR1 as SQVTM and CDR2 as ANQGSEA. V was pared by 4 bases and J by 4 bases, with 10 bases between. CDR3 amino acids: CSVGGLSNEKLFF. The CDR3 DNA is TGCAGCGTTGGAGGGTTAAGTAATGAAAAACTGTTTTTT.

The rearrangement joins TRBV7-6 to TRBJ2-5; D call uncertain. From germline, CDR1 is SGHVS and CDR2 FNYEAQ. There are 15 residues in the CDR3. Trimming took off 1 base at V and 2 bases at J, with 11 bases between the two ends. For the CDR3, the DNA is TGTGCCAGCAGCTTAGAACGCGGCAGACAAGAGACCCAGTACTTC. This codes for CASSLERGRQETQYF.

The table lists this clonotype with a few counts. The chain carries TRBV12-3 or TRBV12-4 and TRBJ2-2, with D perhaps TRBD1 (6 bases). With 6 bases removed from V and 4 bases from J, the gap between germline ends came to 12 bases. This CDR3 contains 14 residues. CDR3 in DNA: TGTGCCAGCAGCCAGGGACACCCCACCGGGGAGCTGTTTTTT. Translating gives CASSQGHPTGELFF.

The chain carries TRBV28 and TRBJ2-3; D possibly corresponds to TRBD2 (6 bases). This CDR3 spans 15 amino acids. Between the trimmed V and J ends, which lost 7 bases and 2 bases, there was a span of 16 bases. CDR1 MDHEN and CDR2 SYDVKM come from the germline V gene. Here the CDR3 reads CASNAPGTFTDTQYF. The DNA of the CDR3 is TGTGCCAGCAACGCCCCCGGGACTTTCACAGATACGCAGTATTTT.

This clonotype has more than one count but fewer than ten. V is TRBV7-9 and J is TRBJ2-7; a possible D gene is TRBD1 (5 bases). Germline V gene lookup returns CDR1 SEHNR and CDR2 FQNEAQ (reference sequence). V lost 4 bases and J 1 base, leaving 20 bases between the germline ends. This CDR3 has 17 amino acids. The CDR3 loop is CASSSSRAGFPSYEQYV. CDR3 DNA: TGTGCCAGCAGCTCCTCCAGGGCAGGGTTCCCTTCCTACGAGCAGTACGTC.

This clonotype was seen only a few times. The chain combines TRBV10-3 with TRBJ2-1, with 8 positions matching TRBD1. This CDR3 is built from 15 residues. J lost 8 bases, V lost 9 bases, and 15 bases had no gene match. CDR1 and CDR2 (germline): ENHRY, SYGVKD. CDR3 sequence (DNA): TGTGCCATAGGGCAGGACAGGGACCGGGTGGATGAGCAGTTCTTC. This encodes CAIGQDRDRVDEQFF.

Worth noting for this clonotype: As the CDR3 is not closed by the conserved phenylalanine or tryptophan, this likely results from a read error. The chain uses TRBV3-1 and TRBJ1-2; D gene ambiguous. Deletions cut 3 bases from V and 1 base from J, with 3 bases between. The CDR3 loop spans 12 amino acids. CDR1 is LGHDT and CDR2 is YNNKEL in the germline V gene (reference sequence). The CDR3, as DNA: TGTGCCAGCAGCCACAGTAACTATGGCTACACCTTA. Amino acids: CASSHSNYGYTL.

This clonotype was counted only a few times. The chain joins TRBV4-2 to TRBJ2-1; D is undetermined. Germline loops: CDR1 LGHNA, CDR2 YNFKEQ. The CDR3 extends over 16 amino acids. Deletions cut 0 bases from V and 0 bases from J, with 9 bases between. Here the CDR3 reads CASSQESGSSYNEQFF. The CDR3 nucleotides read TGTGCCAGCAGCCAAGAATCCGGTAGCTCCTACAATGAGCAGTTCTTC.

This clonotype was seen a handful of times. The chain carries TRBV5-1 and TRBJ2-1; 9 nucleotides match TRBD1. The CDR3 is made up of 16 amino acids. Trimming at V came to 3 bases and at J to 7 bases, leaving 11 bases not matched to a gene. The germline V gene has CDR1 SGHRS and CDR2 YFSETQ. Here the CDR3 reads CASSSGGTGGGNEQFF. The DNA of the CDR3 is TGCGCCAGCAGCTCCGGGGGCACAGGGGGCGGGAATGAGCAGTTCTTC.

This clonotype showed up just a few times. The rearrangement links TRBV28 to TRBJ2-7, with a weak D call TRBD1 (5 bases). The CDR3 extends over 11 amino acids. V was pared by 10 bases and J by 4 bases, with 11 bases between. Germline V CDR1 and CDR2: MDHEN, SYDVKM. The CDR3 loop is CATNDSYEQYV. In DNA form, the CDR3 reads TGTGCCACAAATGACAGTTACGAGCAGTACGTC.

CDR3 DNA sequence: TGTGCCAGCAGTTACGGTAGTTTGCGGGGGGCCACAGATACGCAGTATTTT. Encoded protein: CASSYGSLRGATDTQYF. V gene TRBV6-5 combines with J gene TRBJ2-3; TRBD2 agrees at 8 bases. The length of the CDR3 is 17 residues. With 2 bases clipped from V and 2 bases from J, the junction kept 9 bases outside the gene matches. Germline values: CDR1 MNHEY, CDR2 SVGAGI.

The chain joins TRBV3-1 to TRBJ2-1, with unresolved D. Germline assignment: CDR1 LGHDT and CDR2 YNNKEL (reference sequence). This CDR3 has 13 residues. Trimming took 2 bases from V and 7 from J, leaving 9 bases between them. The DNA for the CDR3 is TGTGCCAGCAGCCAAAGGGTTATTAATGAGCAGTTCTTC. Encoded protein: CASSQRVINEQFF.

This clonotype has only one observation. CDR3 in amino acids: CASSYSPGLAGHYEQYV. The CDR3 bases are TGTGCCAGCAGTTACTCGCCCGGACTAGCGGGGCACTACGAGCAGTACGTC. This sequence joins TRBV6-5 and TRBJ2-7, with 12 positions matching TRBD2. This CDR3 comprises 17 residues. V shed 0 bases, J shed 3 bases, and the junction held 6 bases outside the gene matches. The germline gives CDR1 MNHEY, CDR2 SVGAGI.

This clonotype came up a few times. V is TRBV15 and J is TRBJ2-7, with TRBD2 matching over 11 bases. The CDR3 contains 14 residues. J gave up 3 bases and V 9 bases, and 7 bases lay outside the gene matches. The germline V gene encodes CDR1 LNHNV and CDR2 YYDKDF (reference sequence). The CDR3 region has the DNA TGTGCCACTAACCGCGGGACTAGCGGCTACGAGCAGTACTTC. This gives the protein CATNRGTSGYEQYF.

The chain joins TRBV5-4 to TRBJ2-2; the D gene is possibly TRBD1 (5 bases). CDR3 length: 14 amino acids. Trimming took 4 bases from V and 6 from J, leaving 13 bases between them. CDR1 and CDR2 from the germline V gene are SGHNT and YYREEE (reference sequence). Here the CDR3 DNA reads TGTGCCAGCAGCAAACGTGAAGGGGCCGGGGAGCTGTTTTTT. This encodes CASSKREGAGELFF. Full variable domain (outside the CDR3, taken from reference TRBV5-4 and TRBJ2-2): ETGVTQSPTHLIKTRGQQVTLRCSSQSGHNTVSWYQQALGQGPQFIFQYYREEENGRGNFPPRFSGLQFPNYSSELNVNALELDDSALYLCASSKREGAGELFFGEGSRLTVL.

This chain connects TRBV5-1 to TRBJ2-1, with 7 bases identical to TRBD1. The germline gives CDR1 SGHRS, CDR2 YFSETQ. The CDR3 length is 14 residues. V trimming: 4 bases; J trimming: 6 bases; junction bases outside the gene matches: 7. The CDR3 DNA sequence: TGCGCCAGCAGCCTAGACAGGGCAGGCAATGAGCAGTTCTTC. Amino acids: CASSLDRAGNEQFF.

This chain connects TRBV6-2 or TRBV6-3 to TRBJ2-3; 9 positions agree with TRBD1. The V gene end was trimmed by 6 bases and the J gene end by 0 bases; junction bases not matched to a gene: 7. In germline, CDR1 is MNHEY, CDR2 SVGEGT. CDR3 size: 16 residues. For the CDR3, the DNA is TGTGCCAGCAGCTCCCGGGGACAGGGAAGCACAGATACGCAGTATTTT. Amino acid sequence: CASSSRGQGSTDTQYF.

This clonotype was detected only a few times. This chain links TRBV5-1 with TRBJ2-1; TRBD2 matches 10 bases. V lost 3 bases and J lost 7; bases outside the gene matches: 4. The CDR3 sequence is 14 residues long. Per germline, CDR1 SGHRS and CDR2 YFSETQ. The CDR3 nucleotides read TGCGCCAGCAGCTCCACTAGCGGGATGAATGAGCAGTTCTTC. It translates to CASSSTSGMNEQFF.

CDR3 nucleotides: TGCAGCGTTCGGACTAGCGGGAGCCGACAGGGCAATGAGCAGTTCTTC. Its protein product is CSVRTSGSRQGNEQFF. V usage is TRBV29-1 and J usage is TRBJ2-1; 13 nucleotides align to TRBD2. The V and J ends lost 5 bases and 6 bases, in that order; junction bases with no gene match: 10. CDR3 length: 16 residues. Germline V gives CDR1 SQVTM, CDR2 ANQGSEA.

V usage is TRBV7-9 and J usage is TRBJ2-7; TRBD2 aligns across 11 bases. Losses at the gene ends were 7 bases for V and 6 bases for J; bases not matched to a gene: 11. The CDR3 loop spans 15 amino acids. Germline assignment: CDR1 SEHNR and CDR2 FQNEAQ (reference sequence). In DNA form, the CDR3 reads TGTGCCAGCACTAAAACTAGCGGGAGCGATGCCGAGCAGTACTTC. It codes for CASTKTSGSDAEQYF.

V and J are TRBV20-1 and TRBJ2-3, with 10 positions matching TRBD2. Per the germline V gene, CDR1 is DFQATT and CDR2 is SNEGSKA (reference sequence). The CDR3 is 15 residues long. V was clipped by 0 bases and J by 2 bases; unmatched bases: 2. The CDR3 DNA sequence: TGCAGTGCTAGAGATACTAGCGGGGCCACAGATACGCAGTATTTT. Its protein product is CSARDTSGATDTQYF.

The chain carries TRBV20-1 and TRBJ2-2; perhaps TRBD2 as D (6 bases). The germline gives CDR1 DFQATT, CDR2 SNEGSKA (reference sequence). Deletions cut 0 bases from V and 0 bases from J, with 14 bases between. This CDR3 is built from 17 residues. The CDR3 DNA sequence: TGCAGTGCTAGAGATCCAAGGACTACTTCGAACACCGGGGAGCTGTTTTTT. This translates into CSARDPRTTSNTGELFF.

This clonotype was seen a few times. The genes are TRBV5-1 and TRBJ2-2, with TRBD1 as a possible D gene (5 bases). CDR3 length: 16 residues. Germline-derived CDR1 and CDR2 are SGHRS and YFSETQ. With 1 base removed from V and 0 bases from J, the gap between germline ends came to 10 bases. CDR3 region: CASSLPGLTNTGELFF. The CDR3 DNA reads TGCGCCAGCAGCTTGCCAGGGTTAACGAACACCGGGGAGCTGTTTTTT.

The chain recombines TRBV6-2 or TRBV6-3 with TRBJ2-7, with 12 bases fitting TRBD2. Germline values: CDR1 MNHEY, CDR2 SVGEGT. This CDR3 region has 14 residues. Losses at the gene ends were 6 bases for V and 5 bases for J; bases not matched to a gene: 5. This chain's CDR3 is CASRETSGSHEQYF. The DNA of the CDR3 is TGTGCCAGCAGAGAGACTAGCGGGAGCCACGAGCAGTACTTC.